The 32 T cell receptor beta chains in this list originate from one sample, sequenced in a study of blood T cell repertoires in COVID-19. Data came from immunoSEQ multiplex PCR; TCRdb stores just in-frame clones and leaves some out. Of 200,000 to 300,000 clones in the sample, 88% are singletons; the top ten hold over 1%. The source material was PBMCs or T cells enriched from blood (not recorded which). These receptors came from a woman aged 40 to 50 with acute COVID-19.

Only a few counts were recorded for this clone. The V call is TRBV12-3 or TRBV12-4, the J call TRBJ1-4; no reliable D call. This CDR3 has 11 residues. V dropped 3 bases and J dropped 10 bases, with 6 bases sitting between them. The CDR3 here is CASSFGGKLFF. CDR3 nucleotides: TGTGCCAGCAGTTTTGGAGGAAAACTGTTTTTT.

This sequence joins TRBV7-2 and TRBJ2-5; 12 bases fit TRBD2. The V gene's germline CDR1 is SGHTA and CDR2 FQGNSA. Trimming removed 1 base from V and 1 base from J; junction bases left unmatched: 7. The CDR3 consists of 18 residues. The CDR3 DNA sequence: TGTGCCAGCAGCTTAGGTAGACTAGCGGGAGAGACCCAAGAGACCCAGTACTTC. Encoded protein: CASSLGRLAGETQETQYF.

This chain uses TRBV5-1 with TRBJ2-5; 12 nucleotides align to TRBD2. This CDR3 region has 14 residues. Germline V gene lookup returns CDR1 SGHRS and CDR2 YFSETQ. With V trimmed by 3 bases and J by 7 bases, 4 bases remained unmatched. Here the CDR3 reads CASSSGLAGLTQYF. The CDR3 nucleotides are TGCGCCAGCAGCTCTGGACTAGCGGGACTGACCCAGTACTTC.

In this sample, this clone turned up once. J is TRBJ2-7 and V is TRBV12-5, with 8 bases matching TRBD1. The CDR3 is 14 residues long. The V gene's germline CDR1 is LGHNT and CDR2 FRNRAP. Trimming took 7 bases from V and 5 from J; bases not matched to a gene: 10. The DNA for the CDR3 is TGTGCTAGTGCCCAGGACAGGGTACGGGACGAGCAGTACGTC. It encodes CASAQDRVRDEQYV.

This chain connects TRBV3-1 (or the pseudogene TRBV3-2) to TRBJ2-7, with TRBD1 matching over 8 bases. The CDR3 is 14 amino acids. CDR1 is LGHDT and CDR2 is YNNKEL in the germline V gene (reference sequence). V lost 3 bases to trimming and J lost 5 bases; unmatched junction nucleotides: 6. CDR3 residues: CASSHGQGANEQYF. The CDR3 DNA is TGTGCCAGCAGCCATGGGCAGGGGGCCAACGAGCAGTACTTC.

This clone was recorded only once. DNA of the CDR3: TGTGCCAGCAGCGGGGGACAGGGGTTCACTGAAGCTTTCTTT. The encoded protein is CASSGGQGFTEAFF. This chain links TRBV9 with TRBJ1-1, with TRBD1 matching 10 bases. The CDR3 covers 14 residues. V was pared by 3 bases and J by 4 bases, with 3 bases of the junction left unmatched. The germline gives CDR1 SGDLS, CDR2 YYNGEE.

This chain uses TRBV10-2 with TRBJ2-7, with TRBD2 matching over 7 bases. The CDR3 runs 14 residues. Germline loops: CDR1 WSHSY, CDR2 SAAADI. Unmatched junction bases numbered 11, after V lost 9 bases and J lost 3 bases. CDR3 protein: CASSAGWPRYEQYF. The CDR3 nucleotides read TGCGCCAGTTCAGCGGGATGGCCGCGCTACGAGCAGTACTTC.

The chain links TRBV14 to TRBJ2-7, with 9 bases that match TRBD1. The CDR3 is 16 amino acids. Per germline, CDR1 SGHDN and CDR2 FVKESK. The V gene end was trimmed by 1 base and the J gene end by 1 base; junction bases not matched to a gene: 5. Here the CDR3 DNA reads TGTGCCAGCAGCCAAGGGGGACAGGGCCAATCCTACGAGCAGTACGTC. It specifies CASSQGGQGQSYEQYV.

V is TRBV1 and J is TRBJ2-3; no DNA check was done on the table's D call, TRBD1. TRBV1 is deemed a pseudogene. The CDR3 is made up of 15 amino acids. The CDR3, as DNA: TGCACCAGCAGCCCCAGGACAGGTAGCACAGATACGCAGTATTTT. The encoded protein is CTSSPRTGSTDTQYF.

This clone was observed a handful of times. V gene TRBV3-1 (or the pseudogene TRBV3-2) combines with J gene TRBJ1-1; D may be TRBD1 (5 bases). Germline CDR1 and CDR2: LGHDT and YNNKEL (reference sequence). The ends were cut back, 4 bases at V and 0 bases at J, with 15 bases in the middle. The CDR3 totals 16 residues. CDR3 in DNA: TGTGCCAGCAGCCCCACCGACAGAGCGATGAACACTGAAGCTTTCTTT. It specifies CASSPTDRAMNTEAFF.

The chain employs TRBV12-3 or TRBV12-4 and TRBJ2-6; D gene uncertain. This CDR3 spans 13 amino acids. V lost 3 bases and J lost 4, with 4 bases in between. The CDR3 protein is CASSFLGANVLTF. The CDR3 DNA follows: TGTGCCAGCAGTTTTCTGGGGGCCAACGTCCTGACTTTC.

The chain has TRBV10-3 and TRBJ1-2; 11 positions match TRBD1. The CDR3 runs 16 residues. The germline V gene encodes CDR1 ENHRY and CDR2 SYGVKD. Unmatched junction bases numbered 9, after V lost 0 bases and J lost 9 bases. This chain's CDR3 is CAISESLQGQGGSYTF. The DNA of the CDR3 is TGTGCCATCAGTGAGTCGCTCCAGGGACAGGGGGGGAGCTACACCTTC.

The chain couples TRBV4-1 to TRBJ1-2; no clear D gene. Trimming shortened V by 1 base and J by 0 bases, and 9 bases separated the two germline ends. Germline V CDR1 and CDR2: MGHRA, YSYEKL. This CDR3 is built from 15 residues. CDR3: CASSQADSTNYGYTF. CDR3 sequence (DNA): TGCGCCAGCAGCCAAGCGGACTCCACTAACTATGGCTACACCTTC.

The chain links TRBV19 to TRBJ2-3; D call uncertain. The CDR3 runs 16 residues. Per the germline V gene, CDR1 is LNHDA and CDR2 is SQIVND (reference sequence). The V end lost 8 bases, the J end lost 0 bases, and 18 bases lay between the germline ends. DNA for the CDR3: TGTGCCAGTTCCAGTATGTGGGCCAGAAGCACAGATACGCAGTATTTT. Protein product: CASSSMWARSTDTQYF.

The chain combines TRBV19 with TRBJ2-1; the D is unclear. The germline V gene has CDR1 LNHDA and CDR2 SQIVND (reference sequence). Trimming cost V 3 bases and J 0 bases, with 9 bases left between them. This CDR3 spans 15 amino acids. Here the CDR3 DNA reads TGTGCCAGTAGTATCGAGAGGCGCTCCTACAATGAGCAGTTCTTC. It translates to CASSIERRSYNEQFF.

This clone showed up just a few times. The CDR3 DNA follows: TGTGCCAGCCGACCCGGAGGGGCCCTGCACTATGGCTACACCTTC. Its translation is CASRPGGALHYGYTF. This chain connects TRBV5-4 to TRBJ1-2, with D perhaps TRBD1 (5 bases). V gave up 7 bases and J gave up 3 bases, with 19 bases separating them. There are 15 residues in the CDR3. Germline CDR1 SGHNT, CDR2 YYREEE (reference sequence).

J is TRBJ1-2 and V is TRBV19; a weak D match, TRBD1 (6 bases). The CDR3 sequence is 14 residues long. Per germline, CDR1 LNHDA and CDR2 SQIVND (reference sequence). V gave up 6 bases and J gave up 7 bases, with 18 bases separating them. The CDR3 reads CASRTTGIYGGYTF. In DNA form, the CDR3 reads TGTGCCAGTAGGACCACAGGGATTTATGGTGGCTACACCTTC.

The chain employs TRBV27 and TRBJ1-5; D is undetermined. CDR3 length: 15 residues. V dropped 6 bases and J dropped 4 bases, with 16 bases sitting between them. CDR1 and CDR2 from the germline V gene are MNHEY and SMNVEV (reference sequence). This CDR3 is CASSPGVGGNQPQHF. The CDR3, as DNA: TGTGCCAGCAGCCCCGGAGTGGGCGGGAATCAGCCCCAGCATTTT.

The J gene is TRBJ1-1, the V gene TRBV27, with a possible D match to TRBD1 (6 bases). This CDR3 has 15 amino acids. The V gene's germline CDR1 is MNHEY and CDR2 SMNVEV (reference sequence). Trimming pared 3 bases from V and 3 bases from J, leaving 14 bases between. The CDR3 here is CASSLYRGGHTEAFF. The CDR3 DNA reads TGTGCCAGCAGTTTGTATAGGGGGGGGCACACTGAAGCTTTCTTT.

The chain employs TRBV3-1 (or the pseudogene TRBV3-2) and TRBJ2-3, with D possibly matching TRBD2 (5 bases). The CDR3 spans 15 residues. Trimming left V 0 bases short and J 5 bases short, with 12 bases between. The germline V gene encodes CDR1 LGHDT and CDR2 YNNKEL (reference sequence). CDR3 residues: CASSQDTRPEDTQYF. In DNA, the CDR3 is TGTGCCAGCAGCCAAGATACTAGACCCGAAGATACGCAGTATTTT.

The chain uses TRBV29-1 and TRBJ1-1; possibly TRBD1 for D (5 bases). Per germline, CDR1 SQVTM and CDR2 ANQGSEA. The V end was cut by 3 bases, the J end by 5 bases, with 13 bases between. There are 13 residues in the CDR3. The CDR3 loop is CSVETGRATEAFF. The CDR3 DNA sequence: TGCAGCGTTGAGACCGGCAGGGCAACTGAAGCTTTCTTT.

The chain employs TRBV7-2 and TRBJ1-2; 7 bases line up with TRBD1. V shed 1 base and J 5 bases; nucleotides not matched to a gene: 7. Per the germline V gene, CDR1 is SGHTA and CDR2 is FQGNSA. The CDR3 contains 15 residues. DNA of the CDR3: TGTGCCAGCAGCTTAGATTTTAGGGGGCAGTATGGCTACACCTTC. It yields the protein CASSLDFRGQYGYTF.

The chain carries TRBV5-6 and TRBJ1-2; tentatively, D is TRBD1 (6 bases). Germline-derived CDR1 and CDR2 are SGHDT and YYEEEE. The CDR3 loop spans 15 amino acids. V was shortened by 4 bases and J by 4 bases, with 17 bases between the two germline ends. In DNA form, the CDR3 reads TGTGCCAGCAGCGGGGATATAAGGACAGTCTATGGCTACACCTTC. As protein: CASSGDIRTVYGYTF.

The genes are TRBV10-3 and TRBJ1-1; 7 bases fit TRBD1. The V and J ends lost 6 bases and 11 bases, in that order; junction bases with no gene match: 9. The CDR3 is 12 amino acids. Germline CDR1 ENHRY, CDR2 SYGVKD. CDR3: CAISQDRARAFF. In DNA form, the CDR3 reads TGTGCCATCAGCCAAGACAGGGCTCGCGCTTTCTTT.

The chain is built from TRBV3-1 (or the pseudogene TRBV3-2) and TRBJ2-1; 9 bases match TRBD2. Germline values: CDR1 LGHDT, CDR2 YNNKEL (reference sequence). J gave up 7 bases and V 4 bases, and 11 bases lay outside the gene matches. The CDR3 contains 16 residues. Here the CDR3 DNA reads TGTGCCAGCAGCCTTTCGACTAGCGGTGTTAGAAATGAGCAGTTCTTC. It is translated as CASSLSTSGVRNEQFF.

The chain couples TRBV28 to TRBJ1-5; TRBD1 aligns across 8 bases. The CDR3 contains 15 residues. Per the germline V gene, CDR1 is MDHEN and CDR2 is SYDVKM. V lost 6 bases to trimming and J lost 3 bases; unmatched junction nucleotides: 7. CDR3 DNA: TGTGCCAGCAGGACAGGGGCCTACCACAATCAGCCCCAGCATTTT. This translates into CASRTGAYHNQPQHF.

The V and J genes are TRBV5-1 and TRBJ1-2, with TRBD1 matching over 12 bases. The germline CDR1 and CDR2 sequences are SGHRS and YFSETQ. J lost 7 bases, V lost 4 bases, and 11 bases had no gene match. CDR3 length equals 16 residues. In nucleotides, the CDR3 is TGCGCCAGCAGCCTGCCCGGGGGACAGGGGGCGTCTGGCTACACCTTC. It yields the protein CASSLPGGQGASGYTF.

The sample holds one count of this clone. This chain links TRBV30 with TRBJ1-4; 7 nucleotides align to TRBD1. This CDR3 region has 14 residues. V was pared by 0 bases and J by 6 bases, with 4 bases of the junction left unmatched. The germline V gene has CDR1 GTSNPN and CDR2 SVGIG (reference sequence). The DNA for the CDR3 is TGTGCCTGGAGTGTTTCAGGGGGATATGAAAAACTGTTTTTT. Its protein is CAWSVSGGYEKLFF. The variable domain in full, with the rest retrieved from reference TRBV30 and TRBJ1-4, is SQTIHQWPATLVQPVGSPLSLECTVEGTSNPNLYWYRQAAGRGLQLLFYSVGIGQISSEVPQNLSASRPQDRQFILSSKKLLLSDSGFYLCAWSVSGGYEKLFFGSGTQLSVL.

In DNA form, the CDR3 reads TGTGCCAGCAGTTTCGGTAGTAGCAATCAGCCCCAGCATTTT. It translates to CASSFGSSNQPQHF. V gene TRBV27 combines with J gene TRBJ1-5, with D unresolved. The CDR3 length is 14 residues. V shed 3 bases and J shed 0 bases, with 6 bases lying between them. Germline-derived CDR1 and CDR2 are MNHEY and SMNVEV (reference sequence).

The V call is TRBV28, the J call TRBJ2-7; TRBD1 matches 10 bases. The CDR3 totals 15 residues. Losses at the gene ends were 5 bases for V and 1 base for J; bases not matched to a gene: 5. The V gene's germline CDR1 is MDHEN and CDR2 SYDVKM. The CDR3 region has the DNA TGTGCCAGCAGTCGGGACAGGGGTTTGTCCTACGAGCAGTACTTC. Amino acids: CASSRDRGLSYEQYF.

The V call is TRBV2, the J call TRBJ1-5; D not resolved. V was clipped by 8 bases and J by 3 bases, with 11 bases between them. CDR3 size: 13 residues. The germline CDR1 and CDR2 sequences are SNHLY and FYNNEI. In DNA form, the CDR3 reads TGTGCCAGCCGTGGACTAAACAATCAGCCCCAGCATTTT. Encoded protein: CASRGLNNQPQHF.

V gene TRBV7-2 combines with J gene TRBJ1-1; D remains ambiguous. This CDR3 comprises 13 residues. Deletions cut 1 base from V and 4 bases from J, with 7 bases between. Per germline, CDR1 SGHTA and CDR2 FQGNSA. The CDR3 sequence is CASSLGTFTEAFF. The CDR3, as DNA: TGTGCCAGCAGCTTAGGAACATTCACTGAAGCTTTCTTT. Using reference TRBV7-2 and TRBJ1-1 for the parts outside the CDR3, the full variable domain is GAGVSQSPSNKVTEKGKDVELRCDPISGHTALYWYRQSLGQGLEFLIYFQGNSAPDKSGLPSDRFSAERTGGSVSTLTIQRTQQEDSAVYLCASSLGTFTEAFFGQGTRLTVV.